These 3 T cell receptor beta chains originate from one sample sequenced in a study of blood T cell repertoires in COVID-19. Some clones are missing from TCRdb's copy, which holds only in-frame ones; the method was immunoSEQ multiplex PCR. The data contain approximately 200,000 clones, roughly 88% of them seen just once; the ten biggest clones take up roughly 3.5%. Specimen: peripheral blood. The source is a man aged 60-69 years with acute or convalescent COVID-19.

This sequence joins TRBV27 and TRBJ2-7; possible D gene TRBD2, 6 bases. The germline V gene has CDR1 MNHEY and CDR2 SMNVEV (reference sequence). Trimming removed 2 bases at V and 4 bases at J, with 15 bases between. The CDR3 covers 15 residues. The CDR3 region is CASSLGLGGAYEQYF. CDR3 DNA: TGTGCCAGCAGTTTAGGCTTAGGAGGGGCGTACGAGCAGTACTTC.

This clone was detected a few times. The sample contains more than one DNA sequence encoding this CDR3. The chain carries TRBV5-1 and TRBJ2-2; possibly TRBD1 for D (6 bases). Germline CDR1 is SGHRS and CDR2 is YFSETQ. The CDR3 is 14 residues long. Trimming took 2 bases from V and 3 from J, leaving 8 bases between them. Here the CDR3 DNA reads TGCGCCAGCAGCTTACAGGGAGACACCGGGGAGCTGTTTTTT. Amino acids: CASSLQGDTGELFF.

The gene calls are TRBV20-1 and TRBJ2-1; 12 bases match TRBD2. The germline gives CDR1 DFQATT, CDR2 SNEGSKA (reference sequence). The CDR3 has 16 amino acids. The J segment lost 9 bases and the V segment lost 3 bases, leaving 12 bases of the junction unmatched. CDR3 sequence (DNA): TGCAGTGCTAGTCTTGGGACTAGCGGGTCCCTATCTGAGCAGTTCTTC. Its protein product is CSASLGTSGSLSEQFF.